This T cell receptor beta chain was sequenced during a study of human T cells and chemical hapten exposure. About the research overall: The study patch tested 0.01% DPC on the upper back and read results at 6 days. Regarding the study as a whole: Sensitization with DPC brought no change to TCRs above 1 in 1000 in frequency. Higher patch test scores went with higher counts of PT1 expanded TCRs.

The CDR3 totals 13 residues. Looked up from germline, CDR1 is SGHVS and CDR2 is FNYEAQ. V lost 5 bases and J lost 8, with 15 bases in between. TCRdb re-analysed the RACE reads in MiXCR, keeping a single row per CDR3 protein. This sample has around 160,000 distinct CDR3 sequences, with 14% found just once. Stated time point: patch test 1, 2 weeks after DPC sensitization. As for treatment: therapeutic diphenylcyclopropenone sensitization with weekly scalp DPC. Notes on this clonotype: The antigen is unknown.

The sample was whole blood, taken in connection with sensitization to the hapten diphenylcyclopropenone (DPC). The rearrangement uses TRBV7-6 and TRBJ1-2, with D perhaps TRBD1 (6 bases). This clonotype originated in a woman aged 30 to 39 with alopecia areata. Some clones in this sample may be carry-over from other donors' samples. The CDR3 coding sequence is TGTGCCAGCAGCCGGGGGGGGCCGAGGGGCTACACCTTC. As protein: CASSRGGPRGYTF.